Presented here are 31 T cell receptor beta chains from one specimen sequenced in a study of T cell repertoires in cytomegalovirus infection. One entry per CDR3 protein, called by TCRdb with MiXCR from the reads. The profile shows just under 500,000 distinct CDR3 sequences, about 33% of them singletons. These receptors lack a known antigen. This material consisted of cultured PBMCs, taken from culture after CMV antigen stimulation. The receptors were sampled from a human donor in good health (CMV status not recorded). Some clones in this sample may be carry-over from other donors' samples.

CDR3 sequence: CASSDWQREQYF. CDR3 nucleotides: TGCGCCAGCAGTGACTGGCAGAGGGAGCAGTACTTC. This sequence joins TRBV10-2 and TRBJ2-7; D is ambiguous. Trimming took off 3 bases at V and 7 bases at J, with 10 bases between the two ends. There are 12 residues in the CDR3. Germline V gene sequence: CDR1 WSHSY, CDR2 SAAADI.

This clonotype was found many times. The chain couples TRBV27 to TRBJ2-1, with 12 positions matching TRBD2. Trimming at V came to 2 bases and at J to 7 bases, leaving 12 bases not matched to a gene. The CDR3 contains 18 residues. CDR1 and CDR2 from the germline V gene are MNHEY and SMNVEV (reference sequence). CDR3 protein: CASSLGRASGRDPNEQFF. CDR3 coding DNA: TGTGCCAGCAGTTTAGGTAGGGCTAGCGGGAGGGATCCTAATGAGCAGTTCTTC.

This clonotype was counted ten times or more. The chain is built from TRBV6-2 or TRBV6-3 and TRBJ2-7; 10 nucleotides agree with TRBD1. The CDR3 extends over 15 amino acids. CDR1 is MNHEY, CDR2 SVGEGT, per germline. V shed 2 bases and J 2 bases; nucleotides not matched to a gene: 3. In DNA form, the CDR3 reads TGTGCCAGCAGTTACGGCGGACAGGGGGCCTACGAGCAGTACTTC. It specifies CASSYGGQGAYEQYF.

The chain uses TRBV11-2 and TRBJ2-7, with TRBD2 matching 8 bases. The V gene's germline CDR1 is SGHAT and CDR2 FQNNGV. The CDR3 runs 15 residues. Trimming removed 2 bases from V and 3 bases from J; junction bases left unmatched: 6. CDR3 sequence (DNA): TGTGCCAGCAGCTTATCCCCCAGCGGGGGCTACGAGCAGTACTTC. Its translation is CASSLSPSGGYEQYF.

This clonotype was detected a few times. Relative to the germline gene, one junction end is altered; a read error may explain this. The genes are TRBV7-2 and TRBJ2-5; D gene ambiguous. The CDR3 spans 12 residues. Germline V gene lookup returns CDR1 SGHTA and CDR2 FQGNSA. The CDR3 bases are TGTGCCAGCAGCCAACCTCAAGAGACCCAGTGCTTC. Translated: CASSQPQETQCF.

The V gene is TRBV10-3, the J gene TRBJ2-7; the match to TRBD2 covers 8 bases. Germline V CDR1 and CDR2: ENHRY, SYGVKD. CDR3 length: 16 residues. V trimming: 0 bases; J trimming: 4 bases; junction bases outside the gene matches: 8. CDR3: CAISESRGTSAYEQYF. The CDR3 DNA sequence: TGTGCCATCAGTGAGTCGAGGGGGACTAGTGCATACGAGCAGTACTTC.

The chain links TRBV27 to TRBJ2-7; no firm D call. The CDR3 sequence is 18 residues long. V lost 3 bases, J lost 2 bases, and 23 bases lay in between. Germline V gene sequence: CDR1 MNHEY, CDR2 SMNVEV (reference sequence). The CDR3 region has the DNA TGTGCCAGCAGTTTGCCCCCTAGTTGGGCCAGAGGAACCTACGAGCAGTACGTC. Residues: CASSLPPSWARGTYEQYV.

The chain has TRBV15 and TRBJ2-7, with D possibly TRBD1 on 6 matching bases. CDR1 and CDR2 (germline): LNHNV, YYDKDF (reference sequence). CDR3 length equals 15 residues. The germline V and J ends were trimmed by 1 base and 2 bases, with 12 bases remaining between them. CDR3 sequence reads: CATSRGGTFTYEQYV. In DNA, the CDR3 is TGTGCCACCAGCAGAGGAGGGACATTTACCTACGAGCAGTACGTC.

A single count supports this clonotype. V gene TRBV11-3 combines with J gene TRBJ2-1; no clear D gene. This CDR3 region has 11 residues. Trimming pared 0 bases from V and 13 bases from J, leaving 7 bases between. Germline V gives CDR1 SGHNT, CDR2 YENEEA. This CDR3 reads CASSLDRQQFF. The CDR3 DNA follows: TGTGCCAGCAGCTTAGACCGCCAACAGTTCTTC.

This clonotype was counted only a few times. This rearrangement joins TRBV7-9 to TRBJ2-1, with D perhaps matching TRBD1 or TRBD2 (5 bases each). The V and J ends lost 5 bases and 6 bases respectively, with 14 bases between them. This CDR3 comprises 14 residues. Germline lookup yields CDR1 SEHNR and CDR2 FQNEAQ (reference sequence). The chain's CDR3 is CASSPDGAPNEQFF. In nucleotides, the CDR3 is TGTGCCAGCAGCCCGGACGGGGCCCCCAATGAGCAGTTCTTC.

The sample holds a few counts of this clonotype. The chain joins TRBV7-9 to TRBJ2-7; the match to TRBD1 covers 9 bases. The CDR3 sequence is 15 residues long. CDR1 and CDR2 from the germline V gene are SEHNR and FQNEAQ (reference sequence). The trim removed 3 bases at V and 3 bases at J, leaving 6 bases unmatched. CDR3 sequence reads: CASSLSGQGLYEQYF. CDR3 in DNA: TGTGCCAGCAGCTTGTCGGGACAGGGTCTCTACGAGCAGTACTTC.

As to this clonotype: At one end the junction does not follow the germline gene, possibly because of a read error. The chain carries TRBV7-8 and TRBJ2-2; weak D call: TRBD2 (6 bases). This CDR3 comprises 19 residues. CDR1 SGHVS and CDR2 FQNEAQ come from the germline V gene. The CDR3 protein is CASSSTVLGRGRNTGGLFF. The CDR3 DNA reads TGTGCCAGCAGCTCCACCGTCTTGGGCCGGGGACGGAACACCGGGGGGCTGTTTTTT.

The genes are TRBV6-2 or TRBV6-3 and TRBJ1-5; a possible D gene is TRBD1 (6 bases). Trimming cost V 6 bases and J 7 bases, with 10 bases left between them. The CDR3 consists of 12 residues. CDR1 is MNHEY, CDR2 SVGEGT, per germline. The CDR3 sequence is CASRQGPQPQHF. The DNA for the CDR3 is TGTGCCAGCAGGCAGGGGCCGCAGCCCCAGCATTTT.

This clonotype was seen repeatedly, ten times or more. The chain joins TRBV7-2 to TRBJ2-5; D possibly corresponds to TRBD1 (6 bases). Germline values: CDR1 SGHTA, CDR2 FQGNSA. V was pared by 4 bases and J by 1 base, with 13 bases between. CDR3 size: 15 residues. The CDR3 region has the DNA TGTGCCAGCAGCTCCGGACAGAAAGCCCAAGAGACCCAGTACTTC. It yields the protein CASSSGQKAQETQYF.

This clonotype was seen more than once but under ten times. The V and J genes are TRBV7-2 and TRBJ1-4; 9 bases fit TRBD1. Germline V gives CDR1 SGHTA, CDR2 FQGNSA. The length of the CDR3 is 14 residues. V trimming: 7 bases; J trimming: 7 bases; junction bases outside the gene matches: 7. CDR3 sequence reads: CASTTGTGSEKLFF. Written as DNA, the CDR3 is TGTGCCAGCACCACCGGGACAGGGAGTGAAAAACTGTTTTTT. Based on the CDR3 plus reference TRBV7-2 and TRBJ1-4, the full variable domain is GAGVSQSPSNKVTEKGKDVELRCDPISGHTALYWYRQSLGQGLEFLIYFQGNSAPDKSGLPSDRFSAERTGGSVSTLTIQRTQQEDSAVYLCASTTGTGSEKLFFGSGTQLSVL.

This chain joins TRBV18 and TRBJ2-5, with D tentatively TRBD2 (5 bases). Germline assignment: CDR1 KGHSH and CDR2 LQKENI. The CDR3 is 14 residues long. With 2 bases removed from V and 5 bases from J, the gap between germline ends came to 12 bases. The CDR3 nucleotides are TGTGCCAGCTCACCAGCTAGCAAGGTGGAGACCCAGTACTTC. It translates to CASSPASKVETQYF.

The CDR3 bases are TGTGCCAGTAGCGGGGGACTAGCGGGAGGTTGGCCAGATACGCAGTATTTT. Its translation is CASSGGLAGGWPDTQYF. The rearrangement links TRBV19 to TRBJ2-3; TRBD2 agrees at 15 bases. This CDR3 spans 17 amino acids. The germline CDR1 and CDR2 sequences are LNHDA and SQIVND (reference sequence). Trimming removed 6 bases from V and 4 bases from J; junction bases left unmatched: 8. Using reference TRBV19 and TRBJ2-3 for the parts outside the CDR3, the full variable domain is DGGITQSPKYLFRKEGQNVTLSCEQNLNHDAMYWYRQDPGQGLRLIYYSQIVNDFQKGDIAEGYSVSREKKESFPLTVTSAQKNPTAFYLCASSGGLAGGWPDTQYFGPGTRLTVL.

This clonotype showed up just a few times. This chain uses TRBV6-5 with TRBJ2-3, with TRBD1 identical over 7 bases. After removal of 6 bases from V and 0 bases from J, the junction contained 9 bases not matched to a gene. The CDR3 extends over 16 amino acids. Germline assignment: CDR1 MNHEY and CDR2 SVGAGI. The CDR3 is CASRTPRTGSTDTQYF. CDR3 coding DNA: TGTGCCAGCAGAACGCCCAGGACAGGTAGCACAGATACGCAGTATTTT.

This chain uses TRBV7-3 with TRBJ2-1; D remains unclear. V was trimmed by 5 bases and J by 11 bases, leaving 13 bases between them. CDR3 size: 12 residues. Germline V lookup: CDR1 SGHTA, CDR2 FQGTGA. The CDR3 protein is CASSEGHDKQFF. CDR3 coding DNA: TGTGCCAGCAGCGAAGGGCACGATAAGCAGTTCTTC.

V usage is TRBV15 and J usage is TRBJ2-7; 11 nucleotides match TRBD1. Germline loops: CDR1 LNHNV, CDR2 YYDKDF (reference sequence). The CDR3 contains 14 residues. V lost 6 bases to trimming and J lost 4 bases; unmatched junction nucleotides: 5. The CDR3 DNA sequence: TGTGCCACCAGTCCCCGGGACAGGGGGTACGAGCAGTACTTC. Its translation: CATSPRDRGYEQYF.

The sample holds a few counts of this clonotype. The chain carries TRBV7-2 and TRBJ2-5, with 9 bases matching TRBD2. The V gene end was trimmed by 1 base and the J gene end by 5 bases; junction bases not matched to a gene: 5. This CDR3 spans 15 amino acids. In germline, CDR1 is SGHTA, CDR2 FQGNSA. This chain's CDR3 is CASSLGGGRAETQYF. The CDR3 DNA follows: TGTGCCAGCAGCTTAGGCGGCGGGAGGGCGGAGACCCAGTACTTC.

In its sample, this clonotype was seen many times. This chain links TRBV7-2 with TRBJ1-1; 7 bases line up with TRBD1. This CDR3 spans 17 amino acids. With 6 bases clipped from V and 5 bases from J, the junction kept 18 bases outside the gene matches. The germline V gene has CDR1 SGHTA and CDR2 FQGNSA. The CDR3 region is CASRRDRVLGMGTEAFF. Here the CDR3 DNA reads TGTGCCAGCAGGCGAGACAGGGTTCTAGGCATGGGGACTGAAGCTTTCTTT.

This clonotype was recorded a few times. CDR3 amino acids: CASSPLGGFSYEQYF. Written as DNA, the CDR3 is TGTGCCAGCAGCCCCTTAGGGGGGTTCTCCTACGAGCAGTACTTC. This sequence joins TRBV7-2 and TRBJ2-7, with D perhaps given as TRBD1 or TRBD2 (6 bases each). This CDR3 is 15 amino acids long. Looked up from germline, CDR1 is SGHTA and CDR2 is FQGNSA. Trimming stripped 5 bases from V and 0 bases from J, with 14 bases between.

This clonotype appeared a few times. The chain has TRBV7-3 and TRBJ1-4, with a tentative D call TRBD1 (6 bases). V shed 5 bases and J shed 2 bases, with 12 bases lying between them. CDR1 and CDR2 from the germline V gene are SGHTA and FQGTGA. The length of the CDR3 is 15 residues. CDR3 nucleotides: TGTGCCAGCAGCCCCGGGGGGGCCACTAATGAAAAACTGTTTTTT. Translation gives CASSPGGATNEKLFF.

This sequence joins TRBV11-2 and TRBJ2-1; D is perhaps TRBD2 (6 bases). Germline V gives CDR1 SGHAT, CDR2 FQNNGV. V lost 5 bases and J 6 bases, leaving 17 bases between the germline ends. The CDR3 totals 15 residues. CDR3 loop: CASSHVLSGSNEQFF. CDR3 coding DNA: TGTGCCAGCAGCCACGTATTAAGCGGGTCCAATGAGCAGTTCTTC.

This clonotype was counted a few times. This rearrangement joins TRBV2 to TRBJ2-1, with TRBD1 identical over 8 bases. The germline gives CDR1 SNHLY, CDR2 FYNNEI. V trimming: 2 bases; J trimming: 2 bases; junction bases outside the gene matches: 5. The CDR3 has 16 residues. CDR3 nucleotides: TGTGCCAGCAGTGAAAGTGGACAGGGCCCCTACAATGAGCAGTTCTTC. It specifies CASSESGQGPYNEQFF.

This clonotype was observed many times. CDR3 protein: CASSVAGQANIYEQYF. CDR3 DNA sequence: TGTGCCAGCAGCGTGGCGGGACAGGCTAACATCTACGAGCAGTACTTC. V and J are TRBV7-2 and TRBJ2-7; 8 nucleotides align to TRBD1. This CDR3 region has 16 residues. V lost 5 bases to trimming and J lost 3 bases; unmatched junction nucleotides: 12. The germline V gene encodes CDR1 SGHTA and CDR2 FQGNSA.

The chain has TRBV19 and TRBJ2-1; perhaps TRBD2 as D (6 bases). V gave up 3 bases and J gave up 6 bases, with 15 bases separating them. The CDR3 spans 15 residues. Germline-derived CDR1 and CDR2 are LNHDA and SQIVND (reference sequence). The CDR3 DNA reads TGTGCCAGTAGTATTGCCGGGAGTCTACCCAATGAGCAGTTCTTC. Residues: CASSIAGSLPNEQFF.

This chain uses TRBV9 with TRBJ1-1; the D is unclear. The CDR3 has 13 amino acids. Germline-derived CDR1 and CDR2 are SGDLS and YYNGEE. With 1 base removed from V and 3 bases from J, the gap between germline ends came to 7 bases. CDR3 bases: TGTGCCAGCAGCGTAAATGTAGACACTGAAGCTTTCTTT. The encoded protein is CASSVNVDTEAFF.

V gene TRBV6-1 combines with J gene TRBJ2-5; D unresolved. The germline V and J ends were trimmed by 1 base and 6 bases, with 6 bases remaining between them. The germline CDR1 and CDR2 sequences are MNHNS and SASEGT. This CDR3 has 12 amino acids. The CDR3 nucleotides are TGTGCCAGCAGTGAAGACATGCAGACCCAGTACTTC. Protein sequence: CASSEDMQTQYF.

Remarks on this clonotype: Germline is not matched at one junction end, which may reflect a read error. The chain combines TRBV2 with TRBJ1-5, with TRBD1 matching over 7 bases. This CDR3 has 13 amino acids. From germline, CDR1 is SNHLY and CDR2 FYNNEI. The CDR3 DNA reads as TGTGCCGGCAGTACCGACAGGGATCAGCCCCAGCATTTT. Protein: CAGSTDRDQPQHF.